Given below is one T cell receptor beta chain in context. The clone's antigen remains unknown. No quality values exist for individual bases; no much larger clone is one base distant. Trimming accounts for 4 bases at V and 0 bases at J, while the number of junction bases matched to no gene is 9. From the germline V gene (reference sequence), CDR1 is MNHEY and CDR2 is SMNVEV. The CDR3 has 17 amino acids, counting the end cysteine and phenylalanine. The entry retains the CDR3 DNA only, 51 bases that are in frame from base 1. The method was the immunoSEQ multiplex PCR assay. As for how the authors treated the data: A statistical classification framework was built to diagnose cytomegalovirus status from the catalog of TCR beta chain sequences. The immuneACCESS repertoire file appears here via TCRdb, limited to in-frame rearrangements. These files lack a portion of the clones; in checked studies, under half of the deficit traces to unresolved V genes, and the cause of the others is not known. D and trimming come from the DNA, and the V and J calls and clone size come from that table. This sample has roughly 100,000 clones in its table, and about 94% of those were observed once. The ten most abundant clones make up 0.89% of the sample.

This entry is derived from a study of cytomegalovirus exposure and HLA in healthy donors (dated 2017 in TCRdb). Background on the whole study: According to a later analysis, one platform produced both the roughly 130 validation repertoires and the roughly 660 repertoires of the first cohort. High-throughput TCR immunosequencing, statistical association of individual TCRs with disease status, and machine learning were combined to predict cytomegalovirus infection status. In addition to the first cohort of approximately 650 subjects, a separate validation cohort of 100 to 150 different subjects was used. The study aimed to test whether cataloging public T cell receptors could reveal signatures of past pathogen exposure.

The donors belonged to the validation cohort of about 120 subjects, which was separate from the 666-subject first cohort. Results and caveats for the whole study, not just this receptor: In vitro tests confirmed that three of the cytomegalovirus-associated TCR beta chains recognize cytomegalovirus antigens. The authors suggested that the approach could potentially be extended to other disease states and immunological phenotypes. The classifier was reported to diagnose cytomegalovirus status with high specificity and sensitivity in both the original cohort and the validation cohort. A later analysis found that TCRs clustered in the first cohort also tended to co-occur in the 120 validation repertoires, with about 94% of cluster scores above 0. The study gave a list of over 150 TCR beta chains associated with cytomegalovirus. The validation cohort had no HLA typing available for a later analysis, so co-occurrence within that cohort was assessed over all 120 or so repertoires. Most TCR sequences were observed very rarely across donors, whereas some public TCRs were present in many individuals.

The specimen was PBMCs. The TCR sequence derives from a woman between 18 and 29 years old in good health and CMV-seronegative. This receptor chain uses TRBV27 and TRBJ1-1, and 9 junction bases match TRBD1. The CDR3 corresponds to CASSSPGQGGMNTEAFF. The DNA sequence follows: TGTGCCAGCAGTTCCCCGGGACAGGGAGGCATGAACACTGAAGCTTTCTTT.